The clone carrying this TCR beta chain was counted between two and nine times. Its antigen is as yet unknown. Per germline, CDR1 MDHEN and CDR2 SYDVKM. The CDR3 is 15 amino acids. V dropped 5 bases and J dropped 0 bases, with 14 bases sitting between them. This specimen belongs to a study of beta chain features in type 1 diabetes. Sorted CD4+ subsets: naive, central memory, regulatory, stem cell-like memory (CD45RO/CCR7/CD25/CD127/CD95/CD27 panel). Purities over 95% were achieved in all sorted populations. All of the isolated RNA was reverse transcribed, so expressed TCRB transcripts were sequenced. The data were produced by immunoSEQ multiplex PCR, yet TCRdb's version contains in-frame clones alone and is incomplete. The table shows about 170,000 clones, with 7% to 9% occurring only once. Study-level findings and limits: There was a moderate but significant shortening of TCRB CDR3s in all four CD4+ subsets of Type 1 diabetes patients. The similarity of naive, central memory and Treg TCRB repertoires appeared greater among patients than among healthy donors. When VDJ junctions were examined, type 1 diabetes patients showed fewer insertions and more deletions.

The sequencing sample was made of central memory CD4+ T cells from blood. The source of this sequence is a man younger than 30 with type 1 diabetes. The V call is TRBV28, the J call TRBJ2-7; D possibly corresponds to TRBD2 (6 bases). CDR3 sequence: CASSTPGLSSYEQYF. In nucleotides, the CDR3 is TGTGCCAGCAGTACGCCGGGACTGAGCTCCTACGAGCAGTACTTC.